This TCR beta chain was recorded in a study of CD8+ T cells in alopecia areata. Of note for this clone: Within the sample, other DNA sequences also encode this same CDR3.

J lost 0 bases, V lost 0 bases, and 2 bases had no gene match. Germline values: CDR1 SGHRS, CDR2 YFSETQ. This CDR3 is 15 amino acids long. Sequencing used cDNA as its template, made by extracting RNA and reverse transcribing it. Sequencing was performed with immunoSEQ multiplex PCR; in TCRdb, only in-frame clones are kept and a portion is missing. This table holds over 100,000 clones, about 50% found once. Described treatment: oral pan-JAK inhibitor, 5-10 mg twice daily. The chain recombines TRBV5-1 with TRBJ1-1, with 7 nucleotides matching TRBD1. The sample consisted of CD4+ T cells sorted from blood, taken at week 4, from a patient treated with tofacitinib. The TCR was taken from a human donor with alopecia areata. The CDR3 loop reads CASSLGQGMNTEAFF. CDR3 DNA sequence: TGCGCCAGCAGCTTGGGACAGGGCATGAACACTGAAGCTTTCTTT.